The 32 T cell receptor beta chains in this list originate from one sample, sequenced in a study of T cell clones after liver transplantation. TCRdb's copy holds only in-frame clones and misses some; the assay was immunoSEQ multiplex PCR. Among 50,000 or so clones, 86% were seen once, and the ten largest hold over 13%. Specimen: CD8+ T cells from blood, collected 12 months after liver transplant. These receptors all stem from a human patient who received a liver transplant. The graft donor may account for some of the T cells.

The chain joins TRBV29-1 to TRBJ2-7; D remains unclear. The CDR3 contains 12 residues. In germline, CDR1 is SQVTM, CDR2 ANQGSEA. The V end was cut by 1 base, the J end by 6 bases, with 10 bases between. The CDR3 DNA is TGCAGCGTTGAAGGGACCCTGGCCGAGCAGTACTTC. Protein product: CSVEGTLAEQYF.

The chain's CDR3 is CASRKDRGLGGYTF. CDR3 nucleotide sequence: TGTGCCAGCCGGAAGGACAGGGGGCTGGGTGGCTACACCTTC. The V gene is TRBV7-9, the J gene TRBJ1-2, with 11 bases that match TRBD1. The CDR3 runs to 14 residues. V lost 8 bases and J lost 7; bases outside the gene matches: 9. CDR1 and CDR2 from the germline V gene are SEHNR and FQNEAQ (reference sequence).

The count of this clone is one. The rearrangement joins TRBV29-1 to TRBJ2-1; possible D gene TRBD1, 6 bases. V was trimmed by 7 bases and J by 0 bases, leaving 16 bases between them. The CDR3 is 15 amino acids. In germline, CDR1 is SQVTM, CDR2 ANQGSEA. CDR3 loop: CSAEGVSRSYNEQFF. As DNA, the CDR3 is TGCAGCGCCGAGGGGGTCAGTCGCTCCTACAATGAGCAGTTCTTC.

This chain joins TRBV7-2 and TRBJ2-1; possibly TRBD1 for D (6 bases). Trimming took off 5 bases at V and 8 bases at J, with 16 bases between the two ends. The V gene's germline CDR1 is SGHTA and CDR2 FQGNSA. This CDR3 has 14 amino acids. Here the CDR3 reads CASSQDPGVHEQFF. In nucleotides, the CDR3 is TGTGCCAGCAGCCAAGATCCAGGGGTCCATGAGCAGTTCTTC.

The chain links TRBV28 to TRBJ2-1; 7 bases match TRBD2. This CDR3 has 15 residues. Germline V gives CDR1 MDHEN, CDR2 SYDVKM. V shed 3 bases, J shed 6 bases, and the junction held 8 bases outside the gene matches. CDR3 bases: TGTGCCAGCAGTTTCTTACGGGAGGCACGCAATGAGCAGTTCTTC. Its protein is CASSFLREARNEQFF.

V gene TRBV7-4 combines with J gene TRBJ2-7, with D perhaps TRBD2 (6 bases). Germline lookup yields CDR1 SGHVT and CDR2 SQSDAQ. V dropped 4 bases and J dropped 4 bases, with 17 bases sitting between them. This CDR3 is built from 15 residues. The CDR3 bases are TGTGCCAGCAGCTCAGTGCTTAACGGGAGTTACGAGCAGTACTTC. Its translation is CASSSVLNGSYEQYF. Variable domain in full (rest from reference TRBV7-4 and TRBJ2-7): GAGVSQSPRYKVAKRGRDVALRCDSISGHVTLYWYRQTLGQGSEVLTYSQSDAQRDKSGRPSGRFSAERPERSVSTLKIQRTEQGDSAVYLCASSSVLNGSYEQYFGPGTRLTVT.

CDR3 sequence reads: CASSMSSWDWGPFF. CDR3 coding DNA: TGTGCCAGTAGTATGTCCTCCTGGGACTGGGGCCCGTTCTTC. The chain joins TRBV19 to TRBJ2-1, with D possibly being TRBD2 (6 bases). Germline V gene lookup returns CDR1 LNHDA and CDR2 SQIVND (reference sequence). Trimming stripped 3 bases from V and 15 bases from J, with 21 bases between. CDR3 size: 14 residues.

The chain joins TRBV9 to TRBJ2-5; 13 bases are a match to TRBD2. V dropped 3 bases and J dropped 4; count of bases not matched to a gene: 6. Germline V CDR1 and CDR2: SGDLS, YYNGEE. The CDR3 covers 16 residues. CDR3 loop: CASSAGLAGVGETQYF. CDR3 DNA: TGTGCCAGCAGCGCTGGACTAGCGGGAGTGGGAGAGACCCAGTACTTC.

This clone was seen only once. V usage is TRBV2 and J usage is TRBJ2-5, with D maybe TRBD2 (7 bases). V was cut by 8 bases and J by 4 bases, with 20 bases left in between. Germline V gives CDR1 SNHLY, CDR2 FYNNEI. The CDR3 covers 15 residues. The CDR3 coding sequence is TGTGCCAGCCGAGCGGTCAGGGGCGGGAGAGAGACCCAGTACTTC. Translated: CASRAVRGGRETQYF. Full variable domain (outside the CDR3, taken from reference TRBV2 and TRBJ2-5): EPEVTQTPSHQVTQMGQEVILRCVPISNHLYFYWYRQILGQKVEFLVSFYNNEISEKSEIFDDQFSVERPDGSNFTLKIRSTKLEDSAMYFCASRAVRGGRETQYFGPGTRLLVL.

The gene calls are TRBV27 and TRBJ1-2, with D unresolved. The CDR3 length is 13 residues. Trimming shortened V by 6 bases and J by 3 bases, and 11 bases separated the two germline ends. Germline CDR1 MNHEY, CDR2 SMNVEV (reference sequence). CDR3 sequence reads: CASSWGKDYGYTF. CDR3 coding DNA: TGTGCCAGCAGCTGGGGAAAGGACTATGGCTACACCTTC.

This clone was observed many times. The chain has TRBV15 and TRBJ2-2; D is unresolved. The CDR3 spans 12 residues. Looked up from germline, CDR1 is LNHNV and CDR2 is YYDKDF (reference sequence). The V gene lost 4 bases and the J gene lost 2 bases, with 2 bases spanning the gap. CDR3 coding DNA: TGTGCCACCAGCATTAACACCGGGGAGCTGTTTTTT. Translated: CATSINTGELFF.

V gene TRBV4-1 combines with J gene TRBJ1-1; 10 nucleotides match TRBD1. CDR1 and CDR2 from the germline V gene are MGHRA and YSYEKL. The CDR3 extends over 16 amino acids. After removal of 3 bases from V and 4 bases from J, the junction contained 8 bases not matched to a gene. CDR3 coding DNA: TGCGCCAGCAGCCATGATCCGGGACAGGGGTTCACTGAAGCTTTCTTT. It encodes CASSHDPGQGFTEAFF.

This sequence joins TRBV11-2 and TRBJ2-3; D gene uncertain. From germline, CDR1 is SGHAT and CDR2 FQNNGV. V was trimmed by 5 bases and J by 3 bases, leaving 0 bases between them. This CDR3 comprises 10 residues. CDR3 bases: TGTGCCAGCAGCACAGATACGCAGTATTTT. Its protein product is CASSTDTQYF.

The chain couples TRBV19 to TRBJ2-7; D ambiguous. CDR1 is LNHDA and CDR2 is SQIVND in the germline V gene (reference sequence). Trimming cost V 2 bases and J 1 base, with 9 bases left between them. The CDR3 is 14 amino acids. The CDR3 bases are TGTGCCAGTAGTATATATCCGGAATCCTACGAGCAGTACTTC. Its protein product is CASSIYPESYEQYF.

This chain connects TRBV18 to TRBJ2-6, with TRBD2 identical over 11 bases. CDR1 and CDR2 (germline): KGHSH, LQKENI. The CDR3 runs 18 residues. With V trimmed by 5 bases and J by 3 bases, 9 bases remained unmatched. The CDR3 region is CASSSSGRNLGGANVLTF. The CDR3, as DNA: TGTGCCAGCTCATCTAGCGGGAGGAATCTCGGTGGGGCCAACGTCCTGACTTTC.

This chain joins TRBV6-1 and TRBJ1-1; D unclear. The CDR3 totals 14 residues. Germline V lookup: CDR1 MNHNS, CDR2 SASEGT. Trimming took off 4 bases at V and 0 bases at J, with 9 bases between the two ends. The CDR3 loop is CASSARPMNTEAFF. The CDR3 DNA follows: TGTGCCAGCAGTGCCCGACCTATGAACACTGAAGCTTTCTTT.

This sequence joins TRBV9 and TRBJ1-1; a weak D match, TRBD1 (5 bases). The CDR3 totals 16 residues. V lost 0 bases and J 5 bases, leaving 17 bases between the germline ends. The germline CDR1 and CDR2 sequences are SGDLS and YYNGEE. CDR3 coding DNA: TGTGCCAGCAGCGTAGTTCCGGGGGGTCGCCTAACTGAAGCTTTCTTT. It specifies CASSVVPGGRLTEAFF.

This chain connects TRBV7-6 to TRBJ2-6; D remains unclear. This CDR3 comprises 12 residues. Germline loops: CDR1 SGHVS, CDR2 FNYEAQ. V lost 4 bases and J 2 bases, leaving 0 bases between the germline ends. Here the CDR3 DNA reads TGTGCCAGCAGCTCTGGGGCCAACGTCCTGACTTTC. Translating gives CASSSGANVLTF.

CDR3 in amino acids: CASSQWGGSSYEQYF. The CDR3 region has the DNA TGCGCCAGCAGCCAATGGGGCGGGAGCTCCTACGAGCAGTACTTC. The chain has TRBV4-3 and TRBJ2-7; 7 nucleotides agree with TRBD2. In germline, CDR1 is LGHNA, CDR2 YSLEER. There are 15 residues in the CDR3. The V gene end was trimmed by 2 bases and the J gene end by 0 bases; junction bases not matched to a gene: 4.

The V gene is TRBV27, the J gene TRBJ2-7; perhaps TRBD2 as D (6 bases). CDR1 and CDR2 from the germline V gene are MNHEY and SMNVEV (reference sequence). V lost 6 bases and J lost 6, with 12 bases in between. The CDR3 contains 12 residues. The CDR3 DNA reads TGTGCCAGCAGCCGCCGGGGGTCCGAGCAGTACTTC. This codes for CASSRRGSEQYF.

The chain combines TRBV7-9 with TRBJ1-1, with D hard to call. Trimming cost V 5 bases and J 4 bases, with 5 bases left between them. In germline, CDR1 is SEHNR, CDR2 FQNEAQ (reference sequence). The CDR3 totals 11 residues. CDR3 DNA: TGTGCCAGCAGCGGAGTCACTGAAGCTTTCTTT. Its translation is CASSGVTEAFF.

V and J are TRBV25-1 and TRBJ2-3; D might be TRBD2 (6 bases). CDR1 is MGHDK and CDR2 is SYGVNS in the germline V gene. The CDR3 runs to 15 residues. Trimming shortened V by 4 bases and J by 5 bases, and 16 bases separated the two germline ends. The CDR3 DNA sequence: TGTGCCAGCAGTGGACAAGCGGGCCGAGTAGATACGCAGTATTTT. Protein product: CASSGQAGRVDTQYF.

The V and J genes are TRBV29-1 and TRBJ2-7, with 9 positions matching TRBD1. J gave up 3 bases and V 6 bases, and 3 bases lay outside the gene matches. The length of the CDR3 is 12 residues. CDR1 is SQVTM, CDR2 ANQGSEA, per germline. The CDR3 loop is CSVGTGYYEQYF. The CDR3 coding sequence is TGCAGCGTCGGGACAGGGTACTACGAGCAGTACTTC.

Turning to this clone: The identical CDR3 is also encoded by other nucleotide sequences in the sample. The chain uses TRBV9 and TRBJ1-1; possible D gene TRBD1, 5 bases. The CDR3 extends over 13 amino acids. Germline V gene sequence: CDR1 SGDLS, CDR2 YYNGEE. Trimming shortened V by 0 bases and J by 4 bases, and 7 bases separated the two germline ends. CDR3 region: CASSVGGSTEAFF. DNA for the CDR3: TGTGCCAGCAGCGTAGGGGGGAGCACTGAAGCTTTCTTT.

This chain uses TRBV10-3 with TRBJ1-2, with 8 bases matching TRBD1. Germline V CDR1 and CDR2: ENHRY, SYGVKD. The CDR3 contains 13 residues. The junction had 7 bases not matched to a gene; V was cut back by 7 bases and J by 6 bases. The CDR3 DNA is TGTGCCATCACCCTGACAGGGGTGGATGGCTACACCTTC. Translation: CAITLTGVDGYTF.

J is TRBJ2-7 and V is TRBV4-1; 8 nucleotides match TRBD2. The germline CDR1 and CDR2 sequences are MGHRA and YSYEKL. J was trimmed by 5 bases and V by 4 bases; bases with no gene match: 16. This CDR3 region has 17 residues. The CDR3 spells CASSLSIYSGIGDEQYF. CDR3 in DNA: TGCGCCAGCAGCCTCTCGATTTATAGCGGGATAGGCGACGAGCAGTACTTC.

The chain couples TRBV6-5 to TRBJ2-7, with D uncertain. V was pared by 1 base and J by 0 bases, with 7 bases between. CDR3 length equals 14 residues. Germline lookup yields CDR1 MNHEY and CDR2 SVGAGI. The CDR3 loop reads CASSYWYYSYEQYF. In nucleotides, the CDR3 is TGTGCCAGCAGTTACTGGTATTACTCCTACGAGCAGTACTTC.

The chain couples TRBV27 to TRBJ2-4; D is uncertain. The germline V gene has CDR1 MNHEY and CDR2 SMNVEV (reference sequence). V lost 0 bases to trimming and J lost 8 bases, with 14 bases between them. CDR3 length: 15 residues. DNA for the CDR3: TGTGCCAGCAGTTTATCCCCCTTAGGCACCGACATTCAGTACTTC. Translation gives CASSLSPLGTDIQYF.

The chain is built from TRBV7-8 and TRBJ1-5; TRBD1 is a possible D gene (6 bases). The CDR3 totals 16 residues. Per germline, CDR1 SGHVS and CDR2 FQNEAQ. The V end lost 5 bases, the J end lost 0 bases, and 14 bases lay between the germline ends. The CDR3 coding sequence is TGTGCCAGCAGCCCGCGGACAGACGATAGCAATCAGCCCCAGCATTTT. It yields the protein CASSPRTDDSNQPQHF.

Written as DNA, the CDR3 is TGTGCCAGCAGCTTCGAGTATGAGCAGTTCTTC. Translation: CASSFEYEQFF. This chain links TRBV5-4 with TRBJ2-1; no definite D call. The CDR3 spans 11 residues. The V gene's germline CDR1 is SGHNT and CDR2 YYREEE (reference sequence). V lost 2 bases and J lost 8, with 5 bases in between.

V gene TRBV7-6 combines with J gene TRBJ2-7; maybe TRBD1 (7 bases). The CDR3 has 15 amino acids. Germline V CDR1 and CDR2: SGHVS, FNYEAQ. Trimming left V 1 base short and J 3 bases short, with 13 bases between. The chain's CDR3 is CASSLEGAGNYEQYF. For the CDR3, the DNA is TGTGCCAGCAGCTTAGAGGGGGCGGGAAACTACGAGCAGTACTTC.

V gene TRBV4-3 combines with J gene TRBJ2-7; tentatively, D is TRBD1 (6 bases). With 0 bases removed from V and 3 bases from J, the gap between germline ends came to 12 bases. The CDR3 spans 15 residues. CDR1 is LGHNA and CDR2 is YSLEER in the germline V gene. CDR3 loop: CASSQERQGNYEQYF. CDR3 nucleotides: TGCGCCAGCAGCCAAGAGAGGCAGGGGAACTACGAGCAGTACTTC.